This record covers a single TCR beta chain. Its target is unknown. Trimming shortened V by 4 bases and J by 2 bases, and 11 bases separated the two germline ends. This CDR3 is built from 14 residues. Germline V gene lookup returns CDR1 SNHLY and CDR2 FYNNEI. This sample is part of a study of graft-versus-host responses after intestinal transplantation. Study-wide results and caveats: GvH clones occurred in recipient marrow; some first appeared in ileum or blood.

The method was immunoSEQ multiplex PCR; TCRdb's version includes in-frame clones alone and lacks a portion of them. The sample includes about 93,000 clones, roughly 80% of them seen just once. The chain employs TRBV2 and TRBJ1-1; D call uncertain. The sequencing used unstimulated CD4+ T cells sorted from spleen or lymph node cells, collected before intestinal transplant. The TCR originated in a human donor who received an intestinal transplant. CDR3 sequence (DNA): TGTGCCAGCAGTGTCCAAGCACCCAACACTGAAGCTTTCTTT. Its protein product is CASSVQAPNTEAFF.